The following is a TCR beta chain sequence with its context. No conserved phenylalanine or tryptophan is present at the end of the CDR3, so a read error is the likely explanation. TCRdb processed the 5' RACE reads anew with MiXCR; each CDR3 protein has one entry. The profile shows roughly 45,000 distinct CDR3 sequences, 30% of them singletons. Germline loops: CDR1 MNHNY, CDR2 SVGAGI (reference sequence). The trim removed 6 bases at V and 6 bases at J, leaving 4 bases unmatched. This CDR3 comprises 12 residues. The specimen was tumor-infiltrating memory CD4+ T cells sorted from the breast tumor. Subset indicated: memory CD4+ T cells, CD4+CD45RO+CD25-. The chain is built from TRBV6-6 and TRBJ1-2; 7 bases fit TRBD1. This clonotype originated in a female donor with breast cancer. The DNA for the CDR3 is TGTGCCAGCAGAATAGGGGGCAATGGCTACACCCTC. This gives the protein CASRIGGNGYTL.